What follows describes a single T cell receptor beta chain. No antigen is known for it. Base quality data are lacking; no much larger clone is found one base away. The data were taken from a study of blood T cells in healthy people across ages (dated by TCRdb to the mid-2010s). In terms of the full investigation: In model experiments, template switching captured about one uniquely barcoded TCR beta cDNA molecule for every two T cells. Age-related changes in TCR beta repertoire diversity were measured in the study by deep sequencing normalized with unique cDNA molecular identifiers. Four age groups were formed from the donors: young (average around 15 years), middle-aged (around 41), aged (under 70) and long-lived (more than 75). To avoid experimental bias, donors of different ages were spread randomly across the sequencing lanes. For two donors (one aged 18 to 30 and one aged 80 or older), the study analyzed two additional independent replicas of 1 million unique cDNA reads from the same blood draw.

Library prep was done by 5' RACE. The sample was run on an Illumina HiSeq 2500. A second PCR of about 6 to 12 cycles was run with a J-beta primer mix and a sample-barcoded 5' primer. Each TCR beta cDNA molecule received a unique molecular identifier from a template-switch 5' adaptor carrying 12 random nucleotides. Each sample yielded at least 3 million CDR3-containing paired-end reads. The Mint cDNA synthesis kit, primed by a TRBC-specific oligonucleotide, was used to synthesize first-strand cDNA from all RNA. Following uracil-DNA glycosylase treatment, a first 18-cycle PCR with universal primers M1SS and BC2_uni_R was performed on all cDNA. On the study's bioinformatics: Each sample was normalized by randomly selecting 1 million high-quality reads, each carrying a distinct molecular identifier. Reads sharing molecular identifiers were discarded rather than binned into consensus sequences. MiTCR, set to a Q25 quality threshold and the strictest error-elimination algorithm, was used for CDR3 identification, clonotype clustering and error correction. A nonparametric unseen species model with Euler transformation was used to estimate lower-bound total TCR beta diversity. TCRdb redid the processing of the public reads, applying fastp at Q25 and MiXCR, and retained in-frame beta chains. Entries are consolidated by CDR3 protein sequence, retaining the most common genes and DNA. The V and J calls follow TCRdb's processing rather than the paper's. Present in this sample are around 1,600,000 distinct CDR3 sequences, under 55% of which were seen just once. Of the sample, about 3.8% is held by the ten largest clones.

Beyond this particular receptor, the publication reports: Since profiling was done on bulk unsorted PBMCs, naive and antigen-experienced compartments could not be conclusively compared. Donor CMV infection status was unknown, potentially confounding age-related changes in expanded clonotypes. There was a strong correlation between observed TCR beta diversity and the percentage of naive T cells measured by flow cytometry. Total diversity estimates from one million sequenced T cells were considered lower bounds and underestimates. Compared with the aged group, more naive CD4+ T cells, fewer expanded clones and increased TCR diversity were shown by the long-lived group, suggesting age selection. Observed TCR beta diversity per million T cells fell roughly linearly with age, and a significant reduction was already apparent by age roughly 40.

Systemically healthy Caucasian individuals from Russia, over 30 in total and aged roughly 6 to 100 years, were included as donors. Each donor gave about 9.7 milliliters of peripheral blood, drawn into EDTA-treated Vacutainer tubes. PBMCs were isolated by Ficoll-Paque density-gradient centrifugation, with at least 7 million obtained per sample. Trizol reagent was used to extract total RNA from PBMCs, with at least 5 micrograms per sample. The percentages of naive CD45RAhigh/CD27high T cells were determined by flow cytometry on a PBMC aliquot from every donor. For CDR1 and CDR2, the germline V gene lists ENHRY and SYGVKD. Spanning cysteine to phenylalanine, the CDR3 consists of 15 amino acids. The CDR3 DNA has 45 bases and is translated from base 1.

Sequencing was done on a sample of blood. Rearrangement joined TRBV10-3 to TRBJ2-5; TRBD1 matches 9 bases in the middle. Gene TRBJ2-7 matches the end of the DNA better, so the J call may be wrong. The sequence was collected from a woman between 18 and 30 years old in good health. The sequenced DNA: TGTGCCATCAGTACGCTTCCGGGACAGGGCGGCGAGCAGTACTTC. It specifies CAISTLPGQGGEQYF.